This T cell receptor beta chain was retrieved from a study of shared clonotypes between healthy human individuals. Study at large: Per donor, CD8 memory used one plate, CD8 naive used two, CD4 memory used three and CD4 naive used three.

V was trimmed by 6 bases and J by 3 bases, leaving 8 bases between them. The V gene's germline CDR1 is SNHLY and CDR2 FYNNEI. The CDR3 extends over 12 amino acids. The naive CD8 subset, CD45RO-negative cells positively selected for CCR7, excluded terminally differentiated effector memory CD45RA+ cells. Some clones are missing from TCRdb's copy, which holds only in-frame ones; the method was immunoSEQ multiplex PCR. The table records 650,000 to 800,000 clones, 92% of them present only once. The receptor was isolated from a man younger than 40 in good health. The gene calls are TRBV2 and TRBJ1-1; TRBD1 is a possible D gene (5 bases). The sample taken for sequencing was naive CD8+ T cells sorted from blood. The DNA of the CDR3 is TGTGCCAGCAGAGACAGATACACTGAAGCTTTCTTT. It is translated as CASRDRYTEAFF.